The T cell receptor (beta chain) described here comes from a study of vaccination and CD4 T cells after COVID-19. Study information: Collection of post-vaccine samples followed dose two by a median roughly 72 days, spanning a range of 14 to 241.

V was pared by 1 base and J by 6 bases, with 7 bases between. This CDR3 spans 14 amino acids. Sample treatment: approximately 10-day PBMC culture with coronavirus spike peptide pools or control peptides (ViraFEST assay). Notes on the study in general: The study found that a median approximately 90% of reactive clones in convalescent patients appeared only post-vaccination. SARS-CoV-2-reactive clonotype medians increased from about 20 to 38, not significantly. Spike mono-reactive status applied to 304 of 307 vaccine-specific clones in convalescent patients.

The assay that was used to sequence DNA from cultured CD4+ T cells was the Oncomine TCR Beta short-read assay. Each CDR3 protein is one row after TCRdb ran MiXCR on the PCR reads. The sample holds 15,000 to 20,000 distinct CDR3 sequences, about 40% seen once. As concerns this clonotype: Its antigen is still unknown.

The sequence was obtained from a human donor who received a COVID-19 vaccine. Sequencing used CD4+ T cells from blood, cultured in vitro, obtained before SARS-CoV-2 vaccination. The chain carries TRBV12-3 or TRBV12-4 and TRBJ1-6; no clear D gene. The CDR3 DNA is TGTGCCAGCAGTTTAGGGGGTACTAATTCACCCCTCCACTTT. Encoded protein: CASSLGGTNSPLHF.